The 8 T cell receptor beta chains given below trace back to one sample, sequenced in a study of T cells after somatic rescue of genetic block. TCRdb's table, derived via immunoSEQ multiplex PCR, lists solely in-frame clones and lacks some. The table shows around 9,700 clones, with just under 75% occurring only once. Specimen: peripheral blood mononuclear cells (PBMCs). The receptors derive from a boy younger than 18.

V gene TRBV21-1 combines with J gene TRBJ2-7; the table's D call TRBD2 went unverified against the DNA. TRBV21-1 is a pseudogene. This CDR3 contains 11 residues. The CDR3 DNA reads TGTGCCAGCAGCAGCCCGGGGGAGCAGTACTTC. Amino acid sequence: CASSSPGEQYF.

J is TRBJ2-7 and V is TRBV5-4, with TRBD2 identical over 7 bases. Germline V gives CDR1 SGHNT, CDR2 YYREEE (reference sequence). The J segment lost 2 bases and the V segment lost 4 bases, leaving 9 bases of the junction unmatched. The length of the CDR3 is 15 residues. The CDR3 region is CASSPAGVTPYEQYF. The DNA for the CDR3 is TGTGCCAGCAGCCCTGCGGGAGTCACCCCCTACGAGCAGTACTTC.

The rearrangement joins TRBV6-1 to TRBJ2-7; either TRBD1 or TRBD2 may supply D (6 bases each). The V gene's germline CDR1 is MNHNS and CDR2 SASEGT. CDR3 length: 18 amino acids. V was cut by 3 bases and J by 3 bases, with 24 bases left in between. This CDR3 reads CASSDWRGNRGPGYEQYF. The CDR3 DNA is TGTGCCAGCAGTGATTGGAGGGGGAATAGAGGACCGGGCTACGAGCAGTACTTC.

The CDR3 DNA reads as TGTGCCAGCAAGGACAGAGCGGGGGACCCCTACGAGCAGTACTTC. This gives the protein CASKDRAGDPYEQYF. The chain joins TRBV6-1 to TRBJ2-7; TRBD2 agrees at 8 bases. This CDR3 is built from 15 residues. Germline V lookup: CDR1 MNHNS, CDR2 SASEGT. After removal of 7 bases from V and 2 bases from J, the junction contained 10 bases not matched to a gene.

J is TRBJ2-3 and V is TRBV27; D possibly corresponds to TRBD2 (7 bases). The CDR3 contains 15 residues. Germline CDR1 reads MNHEY; CDR2 reads SMNVEV (reference sequence). V lost 5 bases to trimming and J lost 2 bases, with 14 bases between them. Here the CDR3 DNA reads TGTGCCAGCAGTCACCGGGGGGCCGTCACAGATACGCAGTATTTT. This encodes CASSHRGAVTDTQYF.

The rearrangement links TRBV9 to TRBJ1-6; D perhaps matches TRBD1 (6 bases). V was trimmed by 0 bases and J by 5 bases, leaving 18 bases between them. Germline CDR1 SGDLS, CDR2 YYNGEE. CDR3 size: 18 residues. The CDR3 DNA is TGTGCCAGCAGCGTAGGACCGACGGGGGGACACAATAATTCACCCCTCCACTTT. Translation: CASSVGPTGGHNNSPLHF.

The chain is built from TRBV27 and TRBJ1-2; weak D call: TRBD1 (6 bases). Trimming stripped 0 bases from V and 2 bases from J, with 16 bases between. This CDR3 is built from 17 residues. CDR1 and CDR2 (germline): MNHEY, SMNVEV (reference sequence). The CDR3 protein is CASSLSGTGTKNYGYTF. DNA of the CDR3: TGTGCCAGCAGTTTATCGGGTACAGGGACAAAGAACTATGGCTACACCTTC.

Concerning this clone itself: The conserved phenylalanine or tryptophan normally closing the CDR3 is absent here, so this likely arose from a read error. The CDR3 DNA reads TGTGCCACCTCGGGACTCATGAACACTGAAGCTTTCCTT. Translating gives CATSGLMNTEAFL. The chain is built from TRBV19 and TRBJ1-1, with D possibly being TRBD1 (5 bases). Germline assignment: CDR1 LNHDA and CDR2 SQIVND (reference sequence). This CDR3 is 13 amino acids long. The V end was cut by 10 bases, the J end by 0 bases, with 12 bases between.